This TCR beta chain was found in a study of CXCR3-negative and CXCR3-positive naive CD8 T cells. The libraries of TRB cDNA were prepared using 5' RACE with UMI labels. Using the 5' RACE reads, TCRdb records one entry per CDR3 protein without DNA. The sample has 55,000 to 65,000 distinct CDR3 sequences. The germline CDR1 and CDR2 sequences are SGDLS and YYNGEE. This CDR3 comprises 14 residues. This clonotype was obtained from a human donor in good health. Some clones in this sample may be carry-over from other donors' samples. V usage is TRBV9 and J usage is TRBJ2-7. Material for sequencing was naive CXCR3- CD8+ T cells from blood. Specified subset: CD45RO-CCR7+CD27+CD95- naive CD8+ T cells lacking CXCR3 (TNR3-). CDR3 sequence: CASSVAASSYEQYF.